The rows below give T cell receptor beta chains drawn from one sample of a study of OX40 agonist ivuxolimab in advanced cancers. Data came from immunoSEQ multiplex PCR; TCRdb stores just in-frame clones and leaves some out. This table has tens of thousands of clones, around 84% appearing once. This specimen was CD4+ or CD8+ T cells sorted from blood, taken in a trial of the OX40 agonist ivuxolimab. The receptors were gathered from an adult with an advanced solid tumor such as melanoma, head and neck, liver or kidney cancer. Both conserved end residues are part of each CDR3. The order of the fields is V gene, J gene, clone size, D gene, CDR3 protein, CDR3 DNA. D genes are given only for firm matches. Expanded clones get a size class; other rows say once, few or many, or leave the size out.

TRBV6-5	TRBJ1-5	.	TRBD1	CASSSHRQGGNQPQHF	TGTGCCAGCAGTTCACACAGACAGGGTGGAAATCAGCCCCAGCATTTT
TRBV14	TRBJ1-2	few	.	CASSQDPSGARRYTF	TGTGCCAGCAGCCAAGATCCTTCCGGGGCACGGCGGTACACCTTC
TRBV19	TRBJ2-2	.	.	CASSPQLGAYTGELFF	TGTGCCAGTAGTCCCCAACTAGGCGCTTACACCGGGGAGCTGTTTTTT
TRBV18	TRBJ1-3	.	.	CASSQGVGSSGNTIYF	TGTGCCAGCTCCCAAGGGGTAGGAAGCTCTGGAAACACCATATATTTT
TRBV30	TRBJ1-2	once	TRBD1	CAGTASRSNYGYTF	TGTGCCGGGACAGCTTCGAGATCTAACTATGGCTACACCTTC
TRBV6-5	TRBJ1-2	.	.	CASSPGVDYGYTF	TGTGCCAGCAGCCCAGGGGTTGACTATGGCTACACCTTC
TRBV18	TRBJ2-3	.	.	CASSMGAHTDTQYF	TGTGCCAGCTCAATGGGGGCCCACACAGATACGCAGTATTTT
TRBV6-1	TRBJ2-7	.	.	CASSVGADLEQYF	TGTGCCAGCAGTGTCGGGGCCGACCTCGAGCAGTACTTC
TRBV7-9	TRBJ2-5	.	.	CASSLVERETQYF	TGTGCCAGCAGCTTAGTTGAACGAGAGACCCAGTACTTC
TRBV28	TRBJ1-1	.	.	CASMTDMNTEAFF	TGTGCCAGCATGACAGATATGAACACTGAAGCTTTCTTT
TRBV29-1	TRBJ1-2	.	.	CSVLGTGYTF	TGCAGCGTTCTTGGGACAGGCTACACCTTC
TRBV5-1	TRBJ2-2	.	.	CASSFFQEGELFF	TGCGCCAGCAGCTTCTTCCAGGAAGGGGAGCTGTTTTTT
TRBV6-5	TRBJ2-1	.	TRBD2	CASRRLAGYNEQFF	TGTGCCAGCAGGCGACTAGCGGGGTACAATGAGCAGTTCTTC
TRBV6-4	TRBJ1-1	.	.	CASSYSLREGTEAFF	TGTGCCAGCAGTTACTCCCTTAGAGAGGGGACTGAAGCTTTCTTT
TRBV19	TRBJ1-1	.	TRBD1	CASRDRDTEAFF	TGTGCCAGTAGGGACAGGGACACTGAAGCTTTCTTT
TRBV6-6	TRBJ2-3	.	.	CASRGADFTDTQYF	TGTGCCAGCAGAGGAGCGGACTTCACAGATACGCAGTATTTT
TRBV7-9	TRBJ2-1	.	TRBD1	CASSGGKGAAFYNEQFF	TGTGCCAGCAGCGGCGGAAAGGGGGCAGCTTTCTACAATGAGCAGTTCTTC
TRBV27	TRBJ1-3	.	.	CASSFSSGNTIYF	TGTGCCAGCAGTTTCAGCTCTGGAAACACCATATATTTT
TRBV2	TRBJ2-3	.	.	CASSEWGSTDTQYF	TGTGCCAGCAGTGAATGGGGGAGCACAGATACGCAGTATTTT
TRBV7-8	TRBJ2-5	.	.	CASSWLQETQYF	TGTGCCAGCAGCTGGCTGCAAGAGACCCAGTACTTC
TRBV19	TRBJ1-5	.	.	CASRDPNYQPQHF	TGTGCCAGCCGGGACCCCAATTATCAGCCCCAGCATTTT
TRBV13	TRBJ1-3	.	TRBD1	CASSRYIRGRFSSGNTIYF	TGTGCCAGCAGCAGGTACATCAGGGGGCGCTTTTCCTCTGGAAACACCATATATTTT
TRBV4-1	TRBJ2-3	.	.	CASSQPLVRAGTDTQYF	TGCGCCAGCAGCCAGCCCCTAGTGCGAGCTGGCACAGATACGCAGTATTTT
TRBV19	TRBJ1-3	.	TRBD1	CASSPSTGGPSWRGNTIYF	TGTGCCAGTAGTCCCTCGACAGGGGGCCCTTCATGGCGTGGAAACACCATATATTTT
TRBV2	TRBJ2-1	.	.	CASSVFLGVNEQFF	TGTGCCAGCAGTGTGTTCTTAGGTGTCAATGAGCAGTTCTTC
TRBV11-3	TRBJ2-7	.	.	CASSSRDHSYEQYF	TGTGCCAGCAGCTCCCGGGACCACTCCTACGAGCAGTACTTC
TRBV4-1	TRBJ1-4	once	.	CASSQDWGPGGITNEKLFF	TGCGCCAGCAGCCAAGATTGGGGTCCGGGGGGCATAACTAATGAAAAACTGTTTTTT
TRBV11-2	TRBJ2-1	.	TRBD1	CASSVGQGGRNEQFF	TGTGCCAGCAGCGTGGGACAGGGGGGAAGGAATGAGCAGTTCTTC
TRBV19	TRBJ1-5	.	TRBD1	CASDPRTGYNQPQHF	TGTGCCAGTGACCCCCGGACAGGGTACAATCAGCCCCAGCATTTT
TRBV28	TRBJ2-7	.	TRBD1	CASRQGYSKASAYEQYF	TGTGCCAGCCGACAGGGTTATAGCAAGGCCTCGGCCTACGAGCAGTACTTC
TRBV7-2	TRBJ1-5	.	.	CASSLRSDSSNQPQHF	TGTGCCAGCAGCTTAAGGTCAGATTCTAGCAATCAGCCCCAGCATTTT
TRBV18	TRBJ2-2	.	.	CASSPFEQLTGELFF	TGTGCCAGCTCACCTTTCGAGCAGCTCACCGGGGAGCTGTTTTTT
TRBV6-6	TRBJ1-5	.	.	CASTDLFRGEDQPQHF	TGTGCCAGCACCGATCTTTTCAGGGGAGAAGATCAGCCCCAGCATTTT
TRBV4-2	TRBJ2-3	.	.	CASSQEPVSTDTQYF	TGTGCCAGCAGCCAAGAGCCGGTCAGCACAGATACGCAGTATTTT
TRBV6-5	TRBJ2-5	once	.	CASRGLETQYF	TGTGCCAGCAGGGGACTAGAGACCCAGTACTTC
TRBV11-2	TRBJ2-2	.	TRBD1	CASSWTGNSGELFF	TGTGCCAGCAGCTGGACAGGGAACTCCGGGGAGCTGTTTTTT
TRBV2	TRBJ1-5	once	TRBD1	CASSDDRGYQPQHF	TGTGCCAGCAGTGACGACAGGGGATATCAGCCCCAGCATTTT
TRBV19	TRBJ2-2	.	.	CASSIEGGIGTGELFF	TGTGCCAGTAGTATAGAGGGCGGGATAGGCACCGGGGAGCTGTTTTTT
TRBV6-1	TRBJ2-3	.	TRBD2	CASSEGTSGRPTDTQYF	TGTGCCAGCAGTGAAGGGACTAGCGGGAGACCCACAGATACGCAGTATTTT
TRBV19	TRBJ1-5	.	.	CASSMGHLRSNQPQHF	TGTGCCAGTAGTATGGGACACCTCCGCAGCAATCAGCCCCAGCATTTT
TRBV19	TRBJ1-2	.	TRBD1	CASSRLGQVYGYTF	TGTGCCAGTAGTAGACTGGGACAGGTCTATGGCTACACCTTC
TRBV7-2	TRBJ1-1	.	TRBD1	CASSLTGTANTEAFF	TGTGCCAGCAGCCTCACCGGGACAGCTAACACTGAAGCTTTCTTT
TRBV10-3	TRBJ2-7	.	TRBD1	CAISAEGAVAGGQYF	TGTGCCATCAGTGCCGAGGGGGCTGTAGCTGGCGGGCAGTACTTC
TRBV11-3	TRBJ2-7	once	TRBD2	CASSLDVSGSDTYEQYF	TGTGCCAGCAGCTTAGATGTTAGCGGGAGTGATACCTACGAGCAGTACTTC
TRBV6-1	TRBJ1-4	.	.	CASSEALQGLREKLFF	TGTGCCAGCAGTGAAGCGCTTCAGGGATTAAGAGAAAAACTGTTTTTT